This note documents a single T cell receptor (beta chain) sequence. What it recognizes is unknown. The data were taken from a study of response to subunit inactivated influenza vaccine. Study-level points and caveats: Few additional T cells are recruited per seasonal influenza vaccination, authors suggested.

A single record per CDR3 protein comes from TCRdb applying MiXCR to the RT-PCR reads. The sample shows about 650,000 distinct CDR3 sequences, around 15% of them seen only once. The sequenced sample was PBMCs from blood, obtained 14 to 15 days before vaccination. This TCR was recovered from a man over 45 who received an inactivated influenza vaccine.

In DNA form, the CDR3 reads TGTGCCAGCACCCGGACAGGGGCCTACACCGGGGAGCTGTTTTTT. This gives the protein CASTRTGAYTGELFF. The chain links TRBV6-1 to TRBJ2-2; 9 bases line up with TRBD1. V lost 7 bases to trimming and J lost 3 bases; unmatched junction nucleotides: 6. This CDR3 has 15 amino acids. CDR1 and CDR2 (germline): MNHNS, SASEGT.